This entry lists 9 T cell receptor beta chains sequenced from one sample in a study of cytotoxic CD8 clonotypes in ibrutinib-treated CLL (dated by TCRdb to the early 2020s). Libraries came from the immunoSEQ multiplex PCR assay. TCRdb took this table from immuneACCESS and kept in-frame rearrangements with V and J called. Such tables lack part of the clones; where checked against another copy, unresolved V genes explain under half of the gap, and the rest is unexplained. In this sample the table shows under 40,000 clones, about 47% of which occur a single time. In total, the top ten clones hold under 20% of the sample. Sequences were derived from PBMCs, sampled before ibrutinib treatment. The receptors originated from a human donor with chronic lymphocytic leukemia.

V usage is TRBV6-1 and J usage is TRBJ2-1; 9 bases agree with TRBD1. J lost 7 bases, V lost 7 bases, and 11 bases had no gene match. CDR3 length equals 15 residues. From germline, CDR1 is MNHNS and CDR2 SASEGT. In nucleotides, the CDR3 is TGTGCCAGCAACACAGGGGGCGCGTTACCGAATGAGCAGTTCTTC. This sequence encodes CASNTGGALPNEQFF.

This clone was seen only a few times. The chain has TRBV4-1 and TRBJ1-5; D gene ambiguous. CDR3 size: 15 residues. Trimming took 3 bases from V and 1 from J, leaving 10 bases between them. CDR1 is MGHRA, CDR2 YSYEKL, per germline. DNA of the CDR3: TGCGCCAGCAGCCAGGATGGGATGAGCAATCAGCCCCAGCATTTT. It codes for CASSQDGMSNQPQHF.

The chain employs TRBV19 and TRBJ2-7, with 9 bases lining up with TRBD1. Trimming at V came to 3 bases and at J to 2 bases, leaving 8 bases not matched to a gene. The CDR3 length is 16 residues. Germline CDR1 and CDR2: LNHDA and SQIVND (reference sequence). CDR3 region: CASSIAGGQGAYEQYF. CDR3 sequence (DNA): TGTGCCAGTAGTATCGCTGGGGGACAGGGTGCCTACGAGCAGTACTTC.

This clone was seen more than once but under ten times. This chain joins TRBV20-1 and TRBJ2-1, with D hard to call. V was cut by 4 bases and J by 5 bases, with 6 bases left in between. The CDR3 runs to 11 residues. CDR1 is DFQATT and CDR2 is SNEGSKA in the germline V gene (reference sequence). CDR3 coding DNA: TGCAGTGCTATTGGCCACAATGAGCAGTTCTTC. Protein product: CSAIGHNEQFF.

The chain carries TRBV7-8 and TRBJ1-5, with TRBD1 as a possible D gene (5 bases). The CDR3 has 15 amino acids. V was pared by 0 bases and J by 7 bases, with 13 bases between. CDR1 is SGHVS, CDR2 FQNEAQ, per germline. DNA for the CDR3: TGTGCCAGCAGCTTAGCGTCGGGGACGAGACAGCCCCAGCATTTT. Protein product: CASSLASGTRQPQHF.

This clone was detected only a few times. The J gene is TRBJ1-2, the V gene TRBV5-1, with 9 bases identical to TRBD1. V gave up 4 bases and J gave up 3 bases; unmatched junction bases: 7. The CDR3 sequence is 15 residues long. Germline V CDR1 and CDR2: SGHRS, YFSETQ. The DNA of the CDR3 is TGCGCCAGCAGCGGCCCCCGACAGGGGGACTATGGCTACACCTTC. Its translation is CASSGPRQGDYGYTF.

The chain combines TRBV6-5 with TRBJ1-6; D unresolved. Germline V gene lookup returns CDR1 MNHEY and CDR2 SVGAGI. This CDR3 has 15 amino acids. Trimming shortened V by 3 bases and J by 5 bases, and 11 bases separated the two germline ends. CDR3 region: CASSYGSSNNSPLHF. In nucleotides, the CDR3 is TGTGCCAGCAGTTATGGGTCATCCAATAATTCACCCCTCCACTTT.

V gene TRBV5-1 combines with J gene TRBJ1-1, with D hard to call. Per germline, CDR1 SGHRS and CDR2 YFSETQ. Deletions cut 4 bases from V and 1 base from J, with 5 bases between. This CDR3 is built from 12 residues. The chain's CDR3 is CASSDPNTEAFF. As DNA, the CDR3 is TGCGCCAGCAGCGATCCGAACACTGAAGCTTTCTTT.

The chain recombines TRBV4-1 with TRBJ1-5; D is perhaps TRBD1 (5 bases). Germline CDR1 and CDR2: MGHRA and YSYEKL. Trimming shortened V by 4 bases and J by 7 bases, and 11 bases separated the two germline ends. The length of the CDR3 is 13 residues. In nucleotides, the CDR3 is TGCGCCAGCAGCCCCCCGGGGGAACAGCCCCAGCATTTT. Translation gives CASSPPGEQPQHF.